The 32 T cell receptor beta chains listed next were all sequenced from one sample in a study of T cell clonality in common variable immunodeficiency. Whole-study findings and limits: In common variable immunodeficiency, TCR beta chains reportedly carried fewer deletions and N-nucleotide insertions.

Sequencing was performed with immunoSEQ multiplex PCR; in TCRdb, only in-frame clones are kept and a portion is missing. The record shows approximately 35,000 clones for this sample, with no singletons present. For these TCRs, the target antigens are not known. The specimen sequenced was peripheral blood mononuclear cells. The origin of the receptors is a human donor with common variable immunodeficiency.

This clone was seen more than once but under ten times. Read sequence stops 3 residues before the CDR3 end, and the germline J gene provides the missing end. The chain has TRBV7-8 and TRBJ2-1; 8 bases are shared with TRBD1. Germline values: CDR1 SGHVS, CDR2 FQNEAQ. J lost 5 bases, V lost 5 bases, and 5 bases had no gene match. CDR3 size: 14 residues. CDR3 bases read: TGTGCCAGCAGCCGGGACAGGAGAAACAATGAG. This sequence encodes CASSRDRRNNE. The whole CDR3 protein reads CASSRDRRNNEQFF.

This clone occurred a few times. The missing CDR3 end, 3 residues past where the read stops, is filled in from the germline J gene. The gene calls are TRBV20-1 and TRBJ1-2, with TRBD1 identical over 10 bases. CDR1 is DFQATT, CDR2 SNEGSKA, per germline (reference sequence). This CDR3 region has 12 residues. CDR3 bases read: TGCAGTGCTAGTGACAGGGGGCTCGGC. Translated: CSASDRGLG. In full, the CDR3 reads CSASDRGLGYTF.

This clone was counted at least ten times. From the germline J gene comes the end of the CDR3, since the read stops 3 residues before it. The J gene is TRBJ2-3, the V gene TRBV30, with TRBD1 identical over 11 bases. The V and J ends lost 7 bases and 4 bases, in that order; junction bases with no gene match: 7. Germline assignment: CDR1 GTSNPN and CDR2 SVGIG (reference sequence). The CDR3 contains 14 residues. CDR3 residues: CAFKDRGRPDTQYF. The sequenced part of the CDR3 DNA is TGTGCCTTTAAGGACAGGGGGCGGCCAGATACG.

This clone showed up just a few times. Read data end 3 residues before the CDR3 end; the end is taken from the germline J gene. The V call is TRBV7-9, the J call TRBJ2-4, with 9 bases lining up with TRBD1. The CDR3 sequence is 13 residues long. V lost 5 bases, J lost 6 bases, and 2 bases stayed unmatched. Germline V gives CDR1 SEHNR, CDR2 FQNEAQ (reference sequence). The CDR3 here is CASSPGQGNIQYF. The covered CDR3 bases are TGTGCCAGCAGCCCGGGACAGGGAAACATT. The variable domain in full, completed from reference TRBV7-9 and TRBJ2-4, reads DTGVSQNPRHKITKRGQNVTFRCDPISEHNRLYWYRQTLGQGPEFLTYFQNEAQLEKSRLLSDRFSAERPKGSFSTLEIQRTEQGDSAMYLCASSPGQGNIQYFGAGTRLSVL.

Remarks on this clone: The missing CDR3 end, 3 residues past where the read stops, is filled in from the germline J gene. The chain uses TRBV5-1 and TRBJ2-5; unclear D gene. CDR1 SGHRS and CDR2 YFSETQ come from the germline V gene. V lost 0 bases and J lost 0, with 3 bases in between. The CDR3 covers 13 residues. The CDR3 here is CASSLVDQETQYF. Partial CDR3 DNA: TGCGCCAGCAGCTTGGTCGACCAAGAGACC. The complete variable domain, with remaining parts taken from reference TRBV5-1 and TRBJ2-5, reads KAGVTQTPRYLIKTRGQQVTLSCSPISGHRSVSWYQQTPGQGLQFLFEYFSETQRNKGNFPGRFSGRQFSNSRSEMNVSTLELGDSALYLCASSLVDQETQYFGPGTRLLVL.

The sample holds a few counts of this clone. The read ends 3 residues before the CDR3 terminus; that terminus is restored from the germline J gene. This rearrangement joins TRBV7-2 to TRBJ2-5; TRBD2 matches 8 bases. In germline, CDR1 is SGHTA, CDR2 FQGNSA. J was trimmed by 2 bases and V by 5 bases; bases with no gene match: 7. The CDR3 length is 15 residues. CDR3 amino acids: CASSVLGGRQETQYF. CDR3 bases read: TGTGCCAGCAGCGTCCTGGGCGGGAGGCAAGAGACC.

This clone was seen ten or more times. With the read ending 3 residues before the CDR3 end, the germline J gene is used to fill in that end. This chain links TRBV11-2 with TRBJ2-4; no reliable D call. The CDR3 has 9 amino acids. Germline V CDR1 and CDR2: SGHAT, FQNNGV. The CDR3 loop is CASSLSQYF. CDR3 DNA, as far as it was read: TGTGCCAGCAGCCTCTCT.

This clone appeared many times. One end of the junction does not line up with germline, which may come from a read error. The CDR3 end falls 3 residues outside the read, so it is completed with the germline J gene. The V and J genes are TRBV7-2 and TRBJ1-2; the match to TRBD1 covers 10 bases. Germline V gives CDR1 SGHTA, CDR2 FQGNSA. The CDR3 has 15 residues. Here the CDR3 reads CASRLGTGVEYGYTF. The CDR3 DNA, read in part, is TGTGCCAGCAGGTTAGGGACAGGGGTGGAATATGGC.

This clone has more than one count but fewer than ten. The sequenced fragment ends 3 residues before the CDR3 boundary, so the rest is inferred from the germline J gene. The chain combines TRBV7-9 with TRBJ1-2, with D possibly being TRBD1 (6 bases). Per germline, CDR1 SEHNR and CDR2 FQNEAQ (reference sequence). V was cut by 4 bases and J by 4 bases, with 16 bases left in between. CDR3 size: 15 residues. The CDR3 spells CASSSRTELGYGYTF. CDR3 bases read: TGTGCCAGCAGCTCCCGGACAGAATTAGGCTATGGC.

CDR3 protein: CASSAERGQGETQYF. The CDR3 bases that were read are TGTGCCAGCAGTGCGGAGAGGGGACAGGGAGAGACC. V is TRBV2 and J is TRBJ2-5; 9 bases agree with TRBD1. The read terminates 3 residues before the CDR3 end, so the remaining end is supplied by the germline J gene. Looked up from germline, CDR1 is SNHLY and CDR2 is FYNNEI. Trimming cost V 4 bases and J 4 bases; bases outside gene matches: 7. This CDR3 is 15 amino acids long.

The sample holds many counts of this clone. The DNA ends 3 residues before the CDR3 does, and the rest of the CDR3 is filled in from the germline J gene. The rearrangement joins TRBV6-2 or TRBV6-3 to TRBJ1-5; D uncertain. With 2 bases removed from V and 3 bases from J, the gap between germline ends came to 5 bases. The CDR3 consists of 13 residues. Looked up from germline, CDR1 is MNHEY and CDR2 is SVGEGT. CDR3 region: CASSYHPNQPQHF. CDR3 DNA (partial): TGTGCCAGCAGTTACCATCCCAATCAGCCC.

This clone was seen repeatedly, ten times or more. The read ends 3 residues before the CDR3 terminus; that terminus is restored from the germline J gene. The chain combines TRBV20-1 with TRBJ2-1, with 12 bases lining up with TRBD2. The trim removed 3 bases at V and 4 bases at J, leaving 16 bases unmatched. The germline gives CDR1 DFQATT, CDR2 SNEGSKA (reference sequence). CDR3 length: 19 amino acids. The DNA read from the CDR3 is TGCAGTGCTAGGGGACTAGCGGGCCCGGCCGCCTTAAAATACAATGAG. Translation gives CSARGLAGPAALKYNE. The full CDR3 protein reads CSARGLAGPAALKYNEQFF.

This clone occurred many times. The read comes to an end 3 residues before the CDR3 does, leaving the germline J gene to fill in the end. The chain has TRBV5-1 and TRBJ1-2; 8 bases agree with TRBD1. CDR3 length: 14 amino acids. Per germline, CDR1 SGHRS and CDR2 YFSETQ. Here the CDR3 reads CASSRGQGARGYTF. The CDR3 DNA, read in part, is TGCGCCAGCAGCCGGGGGCAGGGGGCGCGCGGC.

This clone came up many times. Sequencing ends 3 residues short of the CDR3 end; the germline J gene provides the rest. V is TRBV11-2 and J is TRBJ1-3; TRBD1 agrees at 7 bases. CDR1 and CDR2 (germline): SGHAT, FQNNGV. The CDR3 is 14 residues long. The V and J ends lost 5 bases and 4 bases, in that order; junction bases with no gene match: 5. Partial CDR3 DNA: TGTGCCAGCAGCCTCTCGGGACAGGGAAACACC. Encoded protein: CASSLSGQGNT. The complete CDR3 sequence is CASSLSGQGNTIYF. Together with reference TRBV11-2 and TRBJ1-3, the CDR3 gives the full variable domain: EAGVAQSPRYKIIEKRQSVAFWCNPISGHATLYWYQQILGQGPKLLIQFQNNGVVDDSQLPKDRFSAERLKGVDSTLKIQPAKLEDSAVYLCASSLSGQGNTIYFGEGSWLTVV.

A word on this clone: The sample carries other DNA sequences with the same CDR3. The CDR3 loop reads CASRPRGKGEKLFF. The part of the CDR3 DNA that was read is TGTGCCAGTAGGCCCCGGGGGAAGGGTGAAAAA. The chain joins TRBV19 to TRBJ1-4; possible D gene TRBD1, 5 bases. The read terminates 3 residues ahead of where the CDR3 ends, so the germline J gene completes it. CDR1 and CDR2 from the germline V gene are LNHDA and SQIVND (reference sequence). The CDR3 contains 14 residues. V lost 6 bases to trimming and J lost 7 bases, with 15 bases between them. Combining the CDR3 with reference TRBV19 and TRBJ1-4 gives the whole variable domain DGGITQSPKYLFRKEGQNVTLSCEQNLNHDAMYWYRQDPGQGLRLIYYSQIVNDFQKGDIAEGYSVSREKKESFPLTVTSAQKNPTAFYLCASRPRGKGEKLFFGSGTQLSVL.

In this sample, this clone turned up a few times. The read finishes 3 residues shy of the CDR3 end, and the germline J gene is used to complete it. The chain recombines TRBV2 with TRBJ1-1, with 8 nucleotides matching TRBD1. V dropped 6 bases and J dropped 3; count of bases not matched to a gene: 12. Germline V gene sequence: CDR1 SNHLY, CDR2 FYNNEI. This CDR3 has 16 amino acids. The CDR3 here is CASRRQGASTDTEAFF. The sequenced CDR3 bases are TGTGCCAGCAGGAGGCAGGGGGCAAGTACTGACACTGAA.

Regarding this clone: From the germline J gene comes the end of the CDR3, since the read stops 3 residues before it. This sequence joins TRBV7-2 and TRBJ2-3; D may be TRBD1 (6 bases). There are 14 residues in the CDR3. Germline CDR1 SGHTA, CDR2 FQGNSA. Between the trimmed V and J ends, which lost 1 base and 1 base, there was a span of 6 bases. CDR3 region: CASSLEGGTDTQYF. CDR3 DNA, as far as it was read: TGTGCCAGCAGCTTAGAGGGGGGCACAGATACG.

This clone was detected many times. The CDR3 here is CASSPESEGYGYTF. CDR3 bases read: TGTGCCAGCTCACCAGAATCTGAGGGCTATGGC. The chain recombines TRBV18 with TRBJ1-2; D is uncertain. The DNA ends 3 residues before the CDR3 does, and the rest of the CDR3 is filled in from the germline J gene. Germline V gene data show CDR1 as KGHSH and CDR2 as LQKENI. Trimming took off 2 bases at V and 4 bases at J, with 11 bases between the two ends. This CDR3 is built from 14 residues.

This clone was seen ten or more times. Read coverage stops 3 residues before the CDR3 terminus; the germline J gene supplies the remainder. The chain is built from TRBV6-2 or TRBV6-3 and TRBJ1-2, with D possibly being TRBD1 (5 bases). Germline CDR1 and CDR2: MNHEY and SVGEGT. With 5 bases removed from V and 3 bases from J, the gap between germline ends came to 13 bases. This CDR3 is 14 amino acids long. The CDR3 reads CASSAQGRDYGYTF. The covered CDR3 bases are TGTGCCAGCAGTGCGCAGGGTAGGGACTATGGC.

This clone appeared a few times. The read ends 3 residues before the CDR3 terminus; that terminus is restored from the germline J gene. The chain carries TRBV7-3 and TRBJ2-3; D not resolved. The CDR3 loop spans 15 amino acids. CDR1 and CDR2 from the germline V gene are SGHTA and FQGTGA. V gave up 5 bases and J gave up 0 bases, with 12 bases separating them. The CDR3 DNA, read in part, is TGTGCCAGCAGCCCTACCTACGGGAGCACAGATACG. Protein sequence: CASSPTYGSTDT. The complete CDR3 reads CASSPTYGSTDTQYF.

Comment on this clone: The CDR3 goes on 3 residues after the read ends, and that part is filled in from the germline J gene. The rearrangement uses TRBV7-2 and TRBJ1-4, with 7 bases that match TRBD1. Trimming at V came to 5 bases and at J to 8 bases, leaving 11 bases not matched to a gene. The CDR3 runs 15 residues. Germline V gene sequence: CDR1 SGHTA, CDR2 FQGNSA. The CDR3 spells CASSANTGVGEKLFF. Partial CDR3 DNA: TGTGCCAGCAGCGCTAACACAGGGGTCGGCGAAAAA. The full variable domain, completed using reference TRBV7-2 and TRBJ1-4, is GAGVSQSPSNKVTEKGKDVELRCDPISGHTALYWYRQSLGQGLEFLIYFQGNSAPDKSGLPSDRFSAERTGGSVSTLTIQRTQQEDSAVYLCASSANTGVGEKLFFGSGTQLSVL.

This clone was observed a few times. The read comes to an end 3 residues before the CDR3 does, leaving the germline J gene to fill in the end. The chain carries TRBV2 and TRBJ2-2, with 14 bases fitting TRBD2. Trimming at V came to 6 bases and at J to 4 bases, leaving 7 bases not matched to a gene. CDR3 length equals 17 residues. Germline loops: CDR1 SNHLY, CDR2 FYNNEI. CDR3: CASRSGTSGSRTGELFF. The CDR3 DNA, read in part, is TGTGCCAGCAGGTCCGGGACTAGCGGGAGTCGCACCGGGGAG.

This clone was detected many times. Here the CDR3 reads CSARPRDSSGNTIYF. The part of the CDR3 DNA that was read is TGCAGTGCTAGGCCTAGGGACAGCTCTGGAAACACC. The chain couples TRBV20-1 to TRBJ1-3; 7 bases agree with TRBD1. The read ends 3 residues before the CDR3 terminus; that terminus is restored from the germline J gene. The CDR3 runs to 15 residues. Germline loops: CDR1 DFQATT, CDR2 SNEGSKA (reference sequence). V shed 3 bases and J 0 bases; nucleotides not matched to a gene: 5.

This clone was seen many times. The observed sequence ends 3 residues before the CDR3 terminus, with the missing tail filled in from the germline J gene. The chain recombines TRBV7-6 with TRBJ1-1; 7 bases align to TRBD1. Germline CDR1 reads SGHVS; CDR2 reads FNYEAQ. This CDR3 has 15 residues. Germline trimming cut 5 bases from V and 7 bases from J; bases unmatched to any gene: 13. Here the CDR3 reads CASSPRTGNFGEAFF. The covered CDR3 bases are TGTGCCAGCAGCCCTAGGACAGGCAACTTTGGTGAA.

This clone was observed many times. The missing CDR3 end, 3 residues past where the read stops, is filled in from the germline J gene. The chain joins TRBV11-3 to TRBJ2-2; D is uncertain. The germline CDR1 and CDR2 sequences are SGHNT and YENEEA. The CDR3 has 14 amino acids. V lost 3 bases, J lost 3 bases, and 8 bases lay in between. The DNA read from the CDR3 is TGTGCCAGCAGCTTTGATAGGGACACCGGGGAG. Translated: CASSFDRDTGE. From start to end, the CDR3 is CASSFDRDTGELFF.

Ten or more counts support this clone. The CDR3 goes on 3 residues after the read ends, and that part is filled in from the germline J gene. V gene TRBV7-8 combines with J gene TRBJ1-2; D call uncertain. Germline V lookup: CDR1 SGHVS, CDR2 FQNEAQ. V was clipped by 2 bases and J by 5 bases, with 12 bases between them. The CDR3 sequence is 14 residues long. CDR3 bases read: TGTGCCAGCAGCTTAACCGGTTGGGCGTATGGC. Encoded protein: CASSLTGWAYG. The CDR3 as a whole reads CASSLTGWAYGYTF.

In its sample, this clone was seen a few times. The sequenced fragment ends 3 residues before the CDR3 boundary, so the rest is inferred from the germline J gene. This chain joins TRBV20-1 and TRBJ2-1, with D tentatively TRBD2 (5 bases). This CDR3 spans 14 amino acids. Germline CDR1 and CDR2: DFQATT and SNEGSKA (reference sequence). V was pared by 0 bases and J by 4 bases, with 10 bases between. The CDR3 reads CSARDPLVYNEQFF. Incomplete CDR3 DNA: TGCAGTGCTAGAGATCCACTAGTTTACAATGAG.

About this clone: The read terminates 3 residues before the CDR3 end, so the remaining end is supplied by the germline J gene. The chain combines TRBV5-1 with TRBJ2-1; D may be TRBD2 (6 bases). The CDR3 length is 18 residues. Germline V gene data show CDR1 as SGHRS and CDR2 as YFSETQ. V was shortened by 1 base and J by 0 bases, with 17 bases between the two germline ends. The sequenced part of the CDR3 DNA is TGCGCCAGCAGCTTGAGTTTGATGGCTAGCGCCTCCTACAATGAG. Translating it yields CASSLSLMASASYNE. The whole CDR3 protein reads CASSLSLMASASYNEQFF.

This clone was recorded at least ten times. With the read ending 3 residues before the CDR3 end, the germline J gene is used to fill in that end. The chain recombines TRBV7-9 with TRBJ2-5, with 8 bases aligning to TRBD1. This CDR3 has 15 amino acids. Germline CDR1 reads SEHNR; CDR2 reads FQNEAQ (reference sequence). With V trimmed by 5 bases and J by 5 bases, 10 bases remained unmatched. The CDR3 sequence: CASSAGQGAKETQYF. The covered CDR3 bases are TGTGCCAGCAGCGCCGGACAGGGCGCTAAGGAGACC.

This clone was detected many times. With the read ending 3 residues before the CDR3 end, the germline J gene is used to fill in that end. This chain uses TRBV7-2 with TRBJ2-2; D perhaps matches TRBD1 (6 bases). Deletions cut 5 bases from V and 5 bases from J, with 15 bases between. The CDR3 loop spans 15 amino acids. CDR1 and CDR2 from the germline V gene are SGHTA and FQGNSA. The CDR3 protein is CASSPGTFGTGELFF. CDR3 DNA, as far as it was read: TGTGCCAGCAGCCCCGGGACATTCGGAACCGGGGAG.

A remark on this clone: The CDR3 end lies 3 residues beyond the end of the read and is filled in from the germline J gene. J is TRBJ2-1 and V is TRBV11-3; TRBD2 matches at 7 bases. This CDR3 has 15 amino acids. Germline V lookup: CDR1 SGHNT, CDR2 YENEEA. Germline trimming cut 2 bases from V and 6 bases from J; bases unmatched to any gene: 7. CDR3 DNA (partial): TGTGCCAGCAGCTTAATAGCGGGCCGAAGCAATGAG. The encoded protein is CASSLIAGRSNE. The entire CDR3 sequence reads CASSLIAGRSNEQFF.

Note on this clone: The read terminates 3 residues ahead of where the CDR3 ends, so the germline J gene completes it. The chain has TRBV5-6 and TRBJ2-1, with 7 bases that match TRBD2. CDR1 is SGHDT, CDR2 YYEEEE, per germline. The CDR3 has 15 residues. V was pared by 6 bases and J by 8 bases, with 14 bases of the junction left unmatched. CDR3 residues: CASTDPGLVGDEQFF. The CDR3 bases that were read are TGTGCCAGCACCGACCCCGGACTAGTGGGGGATGAG.